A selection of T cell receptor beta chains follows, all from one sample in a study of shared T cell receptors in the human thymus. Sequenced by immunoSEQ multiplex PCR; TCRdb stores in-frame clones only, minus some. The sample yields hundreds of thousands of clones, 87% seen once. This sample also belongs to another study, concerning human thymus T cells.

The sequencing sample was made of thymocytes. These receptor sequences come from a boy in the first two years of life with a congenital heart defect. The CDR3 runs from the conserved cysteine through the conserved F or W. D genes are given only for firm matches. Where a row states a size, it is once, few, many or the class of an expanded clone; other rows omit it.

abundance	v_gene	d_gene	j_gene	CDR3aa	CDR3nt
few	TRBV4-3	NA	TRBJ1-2	CASSQGVRDTLRSGYGYTF	TGCGCCAGCAGCCAAGGCGTCCGGGACACCCTCCGGTCGGGCTATGGCTACACCTTC
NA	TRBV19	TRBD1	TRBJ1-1	CASSTNGGTGGNANTEAFF	TGTGCCAGTAGTACAAACGGAGGGACAGGGGGCAACGCGAACACTGAAGCTTTCTTT
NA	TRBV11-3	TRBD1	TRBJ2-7	CASSFGTGAYEQYF	TGTGCCAGCAGCTTCGGGACAGGGGCCTACGAGCAGTACTTC
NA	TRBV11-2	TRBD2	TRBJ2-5	CASSLGLAGGRRAETQYF	TGTGCCAGCAGCTTAGGACTAGCGGGGGGGCGCCGGGCAGAGACCCAGTACTTC
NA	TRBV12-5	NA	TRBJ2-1	CASGLVQGNEQFF	TGTGCTAGTGGTTTGGTCCAGGGAAATGAGCAGTTCTTC
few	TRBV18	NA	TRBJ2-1	CASSPPLYNEQFF	TGTGCCAGCTCACCACCCCTTTACAATGAGCAGTTCTTC
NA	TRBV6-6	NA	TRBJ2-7	CASSYSAGDSCEQYF	TGTGCCAGCAGTTACTCAGCAGGGGATAGTTGCGAGCAGTACTTC
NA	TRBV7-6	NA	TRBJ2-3	CASSFSGYTDTQYF	TGTGCCAGCAGCTTTTCGGGGTACACAGATACGCAGTATTTT
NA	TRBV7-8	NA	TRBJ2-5	CASSPTRNQETQYF	TGTGCCAGCAGCCCAACCAGAAATCAAGAGACCCAGTACTTC
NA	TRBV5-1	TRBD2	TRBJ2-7	CASSPGSGLARGEQYF	TGCGCCAGCAGCCCCGGCTCCGGACTAGCAAGGGGCGAGCAGTACTTC
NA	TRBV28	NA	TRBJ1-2	CASSKRVGLGYGYTF	TGTGCCAGCAGTAAACGGGTAGGACTCGGGTATGGCTACACCTTC
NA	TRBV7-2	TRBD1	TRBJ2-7	CASSNRTGGSYEQYF	TGTGCCAGCAGCAACCGGACAGGGGGCAGCTACGAGCAGTACTTC
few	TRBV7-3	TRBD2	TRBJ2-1	CASSPTAGAHNNYNEQFF	TGTGCCAGCAGCCCAACAGCGGGGGCCCACAACAATTACAATGAGCAGTTCTTC
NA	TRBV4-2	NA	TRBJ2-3	CASSQERLTDTQYF	TGTGCCAGCAGCCAAGAGAGGCTCACAGATACGCAGTATTTT
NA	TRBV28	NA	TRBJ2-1	CASSLRCRWDNEQFF	TGTGCCAGCAGTTTGCGCTGCAGGTGGGACAATGAGCAGTTCTTC
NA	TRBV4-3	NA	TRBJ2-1	CASRCSNKAQRGSYDNEQFF	TGCGCCAGCAGGTGCTCAAATAAGGCTCAAAGAGGGTCCTATGACAATGAGCAGTTCTTC
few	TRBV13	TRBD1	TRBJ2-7	CASSPQSGTGSKYEQYF	TGTGCCAGCAGCCCGCAGTCCGGGACAGGGTCAAAATACGAGCAGTACTTC
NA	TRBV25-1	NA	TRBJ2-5	CASSGGWTQYF	TGTGCCAGCAGTGGAGGGTGGACCCAGTACTTC
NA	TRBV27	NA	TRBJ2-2	CASSFMGSHTGELFF	TGTGCCAGCAGTTTCATGGGTAGCCACACCGGGGAGCTGTTTTTT
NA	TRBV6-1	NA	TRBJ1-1	CASSERSELNTEAFF	TGTGCCAGCAGTGAACGGAGCGAACTAAACACTGAAGCTTTCTTT
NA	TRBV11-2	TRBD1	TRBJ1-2	CASSPQGASGYTF	TGTGCCAGCAGCCCACAGGGGGCGTCTGGCTACACCTTC
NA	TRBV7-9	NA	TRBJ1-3	CASSHRVWGFPGNTIYF	TGTGCCAGCAGCCACAGGGTTTGGGGTTTCCCTGGAAACACCATATATTTT